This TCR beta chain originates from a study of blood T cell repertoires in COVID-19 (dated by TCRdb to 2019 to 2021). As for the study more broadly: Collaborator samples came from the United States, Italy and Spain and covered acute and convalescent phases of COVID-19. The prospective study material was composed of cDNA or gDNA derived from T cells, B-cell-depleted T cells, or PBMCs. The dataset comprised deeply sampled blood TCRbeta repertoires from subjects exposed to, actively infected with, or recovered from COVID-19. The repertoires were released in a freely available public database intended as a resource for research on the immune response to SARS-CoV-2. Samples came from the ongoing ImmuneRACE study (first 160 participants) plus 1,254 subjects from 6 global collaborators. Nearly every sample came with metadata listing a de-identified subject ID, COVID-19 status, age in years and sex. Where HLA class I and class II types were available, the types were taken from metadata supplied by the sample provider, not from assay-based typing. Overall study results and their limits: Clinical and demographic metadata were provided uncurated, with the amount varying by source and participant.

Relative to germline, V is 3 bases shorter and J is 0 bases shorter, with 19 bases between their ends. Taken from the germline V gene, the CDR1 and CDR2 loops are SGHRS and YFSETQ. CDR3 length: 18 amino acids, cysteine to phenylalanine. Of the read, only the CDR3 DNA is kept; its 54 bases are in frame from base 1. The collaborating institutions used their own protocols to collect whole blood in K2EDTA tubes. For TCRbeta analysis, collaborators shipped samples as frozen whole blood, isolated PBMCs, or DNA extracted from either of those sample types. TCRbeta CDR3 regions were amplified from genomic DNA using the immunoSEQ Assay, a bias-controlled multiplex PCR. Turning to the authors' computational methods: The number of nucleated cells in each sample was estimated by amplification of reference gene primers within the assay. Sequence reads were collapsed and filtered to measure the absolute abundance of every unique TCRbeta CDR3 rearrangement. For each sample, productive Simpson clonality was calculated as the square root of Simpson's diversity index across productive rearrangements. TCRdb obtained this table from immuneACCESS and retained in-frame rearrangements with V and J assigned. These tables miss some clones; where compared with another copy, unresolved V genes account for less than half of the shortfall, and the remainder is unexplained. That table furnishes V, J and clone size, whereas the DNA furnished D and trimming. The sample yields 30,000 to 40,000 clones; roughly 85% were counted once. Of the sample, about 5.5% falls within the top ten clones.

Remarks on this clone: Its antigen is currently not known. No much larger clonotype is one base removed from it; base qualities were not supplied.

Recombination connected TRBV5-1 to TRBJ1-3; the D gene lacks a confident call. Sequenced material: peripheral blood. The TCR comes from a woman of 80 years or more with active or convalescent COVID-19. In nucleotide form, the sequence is TGCGCCAGCAGCTCGGATTGGGTGGGCTCAAGCTCTGGAAACACCATATATTTT. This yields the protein CASSSDWVGSSSGNTIYF.